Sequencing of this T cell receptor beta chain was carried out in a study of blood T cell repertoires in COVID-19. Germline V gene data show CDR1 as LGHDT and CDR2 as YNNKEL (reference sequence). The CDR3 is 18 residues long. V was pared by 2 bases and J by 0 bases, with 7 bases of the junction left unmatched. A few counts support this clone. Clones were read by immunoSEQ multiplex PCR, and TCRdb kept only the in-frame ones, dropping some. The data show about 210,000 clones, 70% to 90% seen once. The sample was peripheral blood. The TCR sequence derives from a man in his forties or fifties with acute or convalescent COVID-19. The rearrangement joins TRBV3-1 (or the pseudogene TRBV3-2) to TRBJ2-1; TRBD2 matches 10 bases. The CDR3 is CASSQLDLAGGSYNEQFF. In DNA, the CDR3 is TGTGCCAGCAGCCAATTGGATTTAGCGGGAGGCTCCTACAATGAGCAGTTCTTC.